This T cell receptor beta chain was recorded in a study of monozygotic twins with inflammatory bowel disease. Each UMI, carrying a 6-nucleotide sample barcode, came from template switching. With the 5' RACE reads reprocessed, TCRdb shows one record per CDR3 protein and no DNA. The table lists 150,000 to 200,000 distinct CDR3 sequences. Study-level findings and limits: Part of the variability in patient repertoires may have come from differing immunosuppressive treatments. The data offered no way to tell different T cell subtypes apart. People with IBD had fewer clonotypes in common with others than healthy twins did, especially with disease activity.

Notes on this clonotype: As yet, its antigen is unknown.

Looked up from germline, CDR1 is DFQATT and CDR2 is SNEGSKA (reference sequence). CDR3 length equals 14 residues. The chain carries TRBV20-1 and TRBJ2-3; without DNA, the TCRdb call of TRBD1 cannot be checked. The receptor comes from a human donor with ulcerative colitis or Crohn's disease, or a healthy co-twin of an affected twin (not recorded which). The sample comprised blood. The CDR3 protein is CSARTAGTPDTQYF.